The sequence of this TCR beta chain was determined in a study of blood T cell repertoires in COVID-19. Grouping used clinical history reported by participants in a survey and questionnaire. How the authors handled the data: Cell counts per sample came from amplifying reference gene primers. Profiling relied on immunoSEQ multiplex PCR, and the TCRdb table lists in-frame clones only, not all of them. V and J calls and clone size are given by that table; D and trimming were obtained from the DNA. This table has about 220,000 clones, roughly 89% appearing once. Trimming shortened V by 5 bases and J by 9 bases, and 17 bases separated the two germline ends. CDR3 length equals 14 residues. Germline V gene data show CDR1 as SGHTA and CDR2 as FQGNSA.

The sample comprised PBMCs or T cells enriched from blood (not recorded which). The sequence derives from a woman aged 40 to 50 who had recovered from COVID-19. This chain connects TRBV7-2 to TRBJ1-5; the D is unclear. CDR3: CASSPTGAAGPQHF. The CDR3 DNA reads as TGTGCCAGCAGCCCAACCGGCGCGGCGGGGCCCCAGCATTTT. The full variable domain, with the rest looked up from reference TRBV7-2 and TRBJ1-5, is GAGVSQSPSNKVTEKGKDVELRCDPISGHTALYWYRQSLGQGLEFLIYFQGNSAPDKSGLPSDRFSAERTGGSVSTLTIQRTQQEDSAVYLCASSPTGAAGPQHFGDGTRLSIL.